This entry lists 24 T cell receptor beta chains sequenced from one sample in a study of molecular identifiers for immune sequencing clone quantification. TCRdb fed the PCR reads into MiXCR, producing one record per CDR3 protein. The sample gives tens of thousands of distinct CDR3 sequences, approximately 24% of which show up once; about 0.93% is in the top ten. Input material: naive CD8+ T cells from blood, with Jurkat cell RNA spiked in. The subset was: FACS-sorted CD8+CD4-CCR7+CD45RA+ naive T cells. The receptor set was obtained from a human donor in good health. Some libraries in this study had Jurkat cell RNA spiked in.

This clonotype was seen many times. The rearrangement joins TRBV28 to TRBJ2-1; 9 nucleotides align to TRBD2. The CDR3 is made up of 14 amino acids. Germline lookup yields CDR1 MDHEN and CDR2 SYDVKM. Losses at the gene ends were 10 bases for V and 1 base for J; bases not matched to a gene: 5. CDR3 nucleotides: TGTGCCACCCTTAGCGGGAGTTCCTACAATGAGCAGTTCTTC. Its protein is CATLSGSSYNEQFF.

A few counts support this clonotype. The chain employs TRBV25-1 and TRBJ2-3, with a possible D match to TRBD2 (5 bases). Germline V gene data show CDR1 as MGHDK and CDR2 as SYGVNS. This CDR3 is built from 14 residues. The V gene lost 5 bases and the J gene lost 2 bases, with 11 bases spanning the gap. As DNA, the CDR3 is TGTGCCAGCAGTAGCCCGGACTCCACAGATACGCAGTATTTT. Translation: CASSSPDSTDTQYF.

In the case of this clonotype: One junction end does not reproduce the germline sequence, and a read error may be involved. This chain joins TRBV20-1 and TRBJ1-2; 11 bases agree with TRBD1. Germline CDR1 DFQATT, CDR2 SNEGSKA (reference sequence). CDR3 length: 15 amino acids. CDR3 nucleotide sequence: TGCAGTGCTTCCCCCGGACAGGGGGCGCACTATGGCTGCACCTTC. Its protein is CSASPGQGAHYGCTF.

A remark on this clonotype: A much larger clone lies a single base off, so this may be a read error. The chain has TRBV30 and TRBJ2-5; no clear D. CDR3 length: 15 amino acids. Germline assignment: CDR1 GTSNPN and CDR2 SVGIG (reference sequence). As DNA, the CDR3 is TGTGCCTGGAGTGGTCCCCCTCAGTTCCAAGCGACCCAGTACTTC. It is translated as CAWSGPPQFQATQYF.

This clonotype showed up many times. The rearrangement links TRBV2 to TRBJ2-7; no definite D call. The CDR3 runs 13 residues. Germline assignment: CDR1 SNHLY and CDR2 FYNNEI. V lost 0 bases to trimming and J lost 2 bases, with 5 bases between them. CDR3 residues: CASSEALPYEQYF. The DNA of the CDR3 is TGTGCCAGCAGTGAAGCGCTGCCCTACGAGCAGTACTTC.

The chain combines TRBV20-1 with TRBJ2-7, with 8 bases that match TRBD1. The trim removed 6 bases at V and 6 bases at J, leaving 16 bases unmatched. The CDR3 consists of 15 residues. The germline V gene encodes CDR1 DFQATT and CDR2 SNEGSKA (reference sequence). The chain's CDR3 is CSAPSRQGRSSEQYF. For the CDR3, the DNA is TGCAGTGCGCCCTCCCGACAGGGGCGTTCTTCCGAGCAGTACTTC.

There are a few counts of this clonotype. Given a much more abundant clone one base away, this may be a read error. The chain is built from TRBV7-2 and TRBJ2-7; a possible D gene is TRBD1 (5 bases). This CDR3 has 17 residues. Germline V gene data show CDR1 as SGHTA and CDR2 as FQGNSA. CDR3 protein: CASSSRPTGPTSDEQYF. CDR3 nucleotides: TGTGCCAGCAGTAGTAGGCCTACAGGCCCGACCTCCGACGAGCAGTACTTC.

V usage is TRBV29-1 and J usage is TRBJ2-7, with TRBD2 identical over 7 bases. CDR3 length: 14 residues. J gave up 10 bases and V 3 bases, and 15 bases lay outside the gene matches. The germline V gene encodes CDR1 SQVTM and CDR2 ANQGSEA. The CDR3 sequence is CSVETSKRIYKQYF. CDR3 coding DNA: TGCAGCGTTGAGACTAGCAAGAGAATCTACAAACAGTACTTC.

This clonotype was observed at least ten times. The CDR3 region has the DNA TGTGCCAGCACCCCCGGGGGACTAGCGGGGGAAGGTACGCAGTATTTT. It encodes CASTPGGLAGEGTQYF. The rearrangement uses TRBV5-4 and TRBJ2-3, with 14 bases identical to TRBD2. Germline assignment: CDR1 SGHNT and CDR2 YYREEE (reference sequence). Trimming cost V 6 bases and J 8 bases; bases outside gene matches: 11. This CDR3 has 16 residues.

This clonotype was counted at least ten times. The V call is TRBV6-5, the J call TRBJ2-1; no firm D call. The CDR3 loop spans 14 amino acids. The V and J ends lost 2 bases and 2 bases respectively, with 7 bases between them. Germline values: CDR1 MNHEY, CDR2 SVGAGI. DNA of the CDR3: TGTGCCAGCAGTTACGGCCCAGCCTACAATGAGCAGTTCTTC. It specifies CASSYGPAYNEQFF.

Points on this clonotype: Being one base from a much bigger clone, this may be a read error. The J gene is TRBJ1-1, the V gene TRBV5-3; D might be TRBD1 (5 bases). TRBV5-3 is placed among ORFs of uncertain function. The CDR3 consists of 13 residues. V dropped 8 bases and J dropped 4 bases, with 15 bases sitting between them. CDR3 amino acids: CASAAGGGTEAFF. In DNA, the CDR3 is TGTGCCAGCGCGGCGGGTGGGGGCACTGAAGCTTTCTTT.

This clonotype was recorded many times. V gene TRBV4-2 combines with J gene TRBJ2-7; D remains ambiguous. V was cut by 0 bases and J by 0 bases, with 12 bases left in between. The CDR3 extends over 16 amino acids. CDR1 LGHNA and CDR2 YNFKEQ come from the germline V gene. The CDR3 coding sequence is TGTGCCAGCAGCCAAGAGGATGGTCCGGCCTCCTACGAGCAGTACTTC. Translating gives CASSQEDGPASYEQYF.

This clonotype was seen at least ten times. The chain carries TRBV7-6 and TRBJ2-5; D perhaps matches TRBD2 (5 bases). There are 13 residues in the CDR3. Trimming stripped 5 bases from V and 3 bases from J, with 10 bases between. In germline, CDR1 is SGHVS, CDR2 FNYEAQ. The CDR3 region has the DNA TGTGCCAGCAGCCGGACTTTCAAAGAGACCCAGTACTTC. Amino acid sequence: CASSRTFKETQYF.

In regard to this clonotype: A much more abundant neighbour one base away suggests this may be a read error. The V gene is TRBV19, the J gene TRBJ2-5; 9 bases map to TRBD2. J was trimmed by 9 bases and V by 5 bases; bases with no gene match: 10. CDR3 length: 14 residues. Germline values: CDR1 LNHDA, CDR2 SQIVND (reference sequence). The CDR3 DNA is TGTGCCAGTAGTGAAGGCGGGAGGGCGGTGCCCCAGTACTTC. Protein sequence: CASSEGGRAVPQYF.

On this clonotype: This clone may be a read error of a much larger clone one base away. The chain joins TRBV6-2 or TRBV6-3 to TRBJ1-5, with a possible D match to TRBD1 (5 bases). CDR3 length: 13 amino acids. The ends were cut back, 7 bases at V and 4 bases at J, with 11 bases in the middle. Germline V gives CDR1 MNHEY, CDR2 SVGEGT. The CDR3 is CASMGRGNQPQHF. CDR3 DNA sequence: TGTGCCAGCATGGGACGGGGGAATCAGCCCCAGCATTTT.

The V gene is TRBV5-1, the J gene TRBJ2-5, with 8 bases identical to TRBD2. This CDR3 contains 14 residues. Germline-derived CDR1 and CDR2 are SGHRS and YFSETQ. V dropped 1 base and J dropped 4; count of bases not matched to a gene: 3. The CDR3 DNA is TGCGCCAGCAGCTTGCCCGGGGGGGGAGAGACCCAGTACTTC. This sequence encodes CASSLPGGGETQYF.

This clonotype was counted ten times or more. This sequence joins TRBV5-6 and TRBJ2-3; 7 nucleotides match TRBD1. CDR3 length: 12 amino acids. The germline V gene has CDR1 SGHDT and CDR2 YYEEEE. The ends lost 4 bases at V and 6 bases at J; junction bases unmatched: 2. For the CDR3, the DNA is TGTGCCAGCAGCCCGACAGGGGATACGCAGTATTTT. The encoded protein is CASSPTGDTQYF.

This clonotype was observed at least ten times. The V gene is TRBV29-1, the J gene TRBJ2-3; 10 nucleotides line up with TRBD1. Trimming took 2 bases from V and 6 from J; bases not matched to a gene: 5. Germline V gene lookup returns CDR1 SQVTM and CDR2 ANQGSEA. The CDR3 has 14 amino acids. The CDR3 DNA is TGCAGCGTTGAAACGACAGGGGGCGGCGATACGCAGTATTTT. It yields the protein CSVETTGGGDTQYF.

Worth noting for this clonotype: A much larger clonotype is one base distant, so this may be a read error. The chain employs TRBV19 and TRBJ2-3; no clear D. This CDR3 is 15 amino acids long. Trimming took 3 bases from V and 2 from J, leaving 12 bases between them. Germline V lookup: CDR1 LNHDA, CDR2 SQIVND (reference sequence). The DNA of the CDR3 is TGTGCCAGTAGTATCAGCCCGCACCTCACAGATACGCAGTATTTT. Translation: CASSISPHLTDTQYF.

In the case of this clonotype: An end of the junction differs from the germline gene, which may be a read error. The CDR3 DNA follows: TGCGCCCGCCGCCCGCAGCCCGAGGGCAATCAGCCCCAGCCTTTT. The encoded protein is CARRPQPEGNQPQPF. The J gene is TRBJ1-5, the V gene TRBV4-1; no reliable D call. The germline V gene has CDR1 MGHRA and CDR2 YSYEKL. This CDR3 is built from 15 residues.

In this sample, this clonotype turned up a few times. The V and J genes are TRBV12-3 or TRBV12-4 and TRBJ2-7; D might be TRBD2 (6 bases). The CDR3 is 15 amino acids. V lost 2 bases to trimming and J lost 0 bases, with 11 bases between them. CDR3 amino acids: CASSLWGESSYEQYF. In DNA form, the CDR3 reads TGTGCCAGCAGTTTATGGGGGGAGAGCTCCTACGAGCAGTACTTC.

There are many counts of this clonotype. The chain joins TRBV7-9 to TRBJ1-1; D unclear. The CDR3 totals 14 residues. The V gene's germline CDR1 is SEHNR and CDR2 FQNEAQ (reference sequence). V shed 3 bases and J shed 4 bases, with 12 bases lying between them. The CDR3 sequence: CASSFEGFGTEAFF. For the CDR3, the DNA is TGTGCCAGCAGCTTTGAGGGTTTTGGCACTGAAGCTTTCTTT.

This clonotype was counted many times. The V and J genes are TRBV5-1 and TRBJ2-5; 8 bases agree with TRBD1. Germline loops: CDR1 SGHRS, CDR2 YFSETQ. V dropped 3 bases and J dropped 4; count of bases not matched to a gene: 8. The CDR3 contains 15 residues. Written as DNA, the CDR3 is TGCGCCAGCAGCTCGACGGACAGGGCTCCAGAGACCCAGTACTTC. This gives the protein CASSSTDRAPETQYF.

This clonotype was seen many times. The rearrangement uses TRBV9 and TRBJ2-3, with 7 nucleotides matching TRBD1. The CDR3 consists of 15 residues. Germline CDR1 is SGDLS and CDR2 is YYNGEE. Losses at the gene ends were 4 bases for V and 4 bases for J; bases not matched to a gene: 9. The chain's CDR3 is CASSSRTGVSDTQYF. As DNA, the CDR3 is TGTGCCAGCAGCTCTCGGACAGGAGTATCAGATACGCAGTATTTT.